Listed below are T cell receptor beta chains from one sample, sequenced in a study of T cell responses to AZD1222 COVID-19 vaccine. The table came from immunoSEQ multiplex PCR; TCRdb's copy has only in-frame clones and leaves some out. The sample has approximately 300,000 clones, 90% to 95% seen once. Specimen: peripheral blood, collected 28 days after the second AZD1222 dose. These receptors came from an adult who received the AZD1222 COVID-19 vaccine. Each CDR3 is given with its conserved first and last residue. A D gene is named only where the DNA matches it firmly. A clone size is listed for some rows: how often the clone was seen (once, few, many), or a class if it is expanded.

d_gene: TRBD2
len: 18
j_gene: TRBJ2-3
abundance: .
v_gene: TRBV5-1
CDR3aa: CASSSGLAGGQSTDTQYF
CDR3nt: TGCGCCAGCAGCTCGGGACTAGCGGGGGGCCAAAGCACAGATACGCAGTATTTT

d_gene: .
len: 14
j_gene: TRBJ2-1
abundance: .
v_gene: TRBV5-6
CDR3aa: CASLKKTHHNEQFF
CDR3nt: TGTGCCAGCTTAAAGAAGACCCACCACAATGAGCAGTTCTTC

d_gene: .
len: 12
j_gene: TRBJ1-1
abundance: .
v_gene: TRBV5-4
CDR3aa: CASSHRNTEAFF
CDR3nt: TGTGCCAGCAGCCACCGGAACACTGAAGCTTTCTTT

d_gene: .
len: 15
j_gene: TRBJ1-2
abundance: .
v_gene: TRBV4-3
CDR3aa: CASSQELDGNYGYTF
CDR3nt: TGCGCCAGCAGCCAAGAATTGGACGGCAACTATGGCTACACCTTC

d_gene: .
len: 14
j_gene: TRBJ2-1
abundance: .
v_gene: TRBV6-5
CDR3aa: CASSSGPGANEQFF
CDR3nt: TGTGCCAGCAGCTCCGGCCCTGGCGCAAATGAGCAGTTCTTC

d_gene: .
len: 13
j_gene: TRBJ1-1
abundance: .
v_gene: TRBV12-3/TRBV12-4
CDR3aa: CASSFRWNTEAFF
CDR3nt: TGTGCCAGCAGTTTCCGATGGAACACTGAAGCTTTCTTT

d_gene: .
len: 13
j_gene: TRBJ2-7
abundance: .
v_gene: TRBV10-1
CDR3aa: CASSGGHLYEQYF
CDR3nt: TGCGCCAGCAGTGGCGGGCATCTCTACGAGCAGTACTTC

d_gene: .
len: 14
j_gene: TRBJ1-2
abundance: .
v_gene: TRBV2
CDR3aa: CASRDGPGPYGYTF
CDR3nt: TGTGCCAGCAGGGATGGGCCTGGGCCGTATGGCTACACCTTC

d_gene: TRBD2
len: 17
j_gene: TRBJ2-1
abundance: .
v_gene: TRBV5-8
CDR3aa: CASSLAGTSGSWDEQFF
CDR3nt: TGTGCCAGCAGCTTGGCTGGGACTAGCGGGAGCTGGGATGAGCAGTTCTTC

d_gene: .
len: 15
j_gene: TRBJ1-6
abundance: .
v_gene: TRBV5-6
CDR3aa: CASTPGWGRDSPLHF
CDR3nt: TGTGCCAGCACCCCCGGGTGGGGGCGCGATTCACCCCTCCACTTT

d_gene: .
len: 11
j_gene: TRBJ2-2
abundance: .
v_gene: TRBV18
CDR3aa: CASSPTGELFF
CDR3nt: TGTGCCAGCTCACCAACCGGGGAGCTGTTTTTT

d_gene: TRBD1
len: 15
j_gene: TRBJ2-7
abundance: once
v_gene: TRBV28
CDR3aa: CASSLWQGVTYEQYF
CDR3nt: TGTGCCAGCAGTTTATGGCAGGGGGTGACCTACGAGCAGTACTTC

d_gene: .
len: 13
j_gene: TRBJ2-2
abundance: .
v_gene: TRBV5-1
CDR3aa: CASSKESSGELFF
CDR3nt: TGCGCCAGCAGCAAGGAGAGTTCCGGGGAGCTGTTTTTT

d_gene: .
len: 13
j_gene: TRBJ1-2
abundance: .
v_gene: TRBV7-9
CDR3aa: CASSLGQGFGYTF
CDR3nt: TGTGCCAGCAGCTTAGGGCAGGGGTTTGGCTACACCTTC

d_gene: TRBD1
len: 16
j_gene: TRBJ1-6
abundance: once
v_gene: TRBV5-6
CDR3aa: CASSHDRGRDNSPLHF
CDR3nt: TGTGCCAGCAGTCATGACAGGGGGCGCGATAATTCACCCCTCCACTTT

d_gene: TRBD1
len: 14
j_gene: TRBJ1-4
abundance: .
v_gene: TRBV5-1
CDR3aa: CASSSGQGGEKLFF
CDR3nt: TGCGCCAGCAGCTCCGGACAGGGAGGGGAAAAACTGTTTTTT

d_gene: .
len: 16
j_gene: TRBJ2-1
abundance: .
v_gene: TRBV4-1
CDR3aa: CASSQVIQAFYNEQFF
CDR3nt: TGCGCCAGCAGCCAGGTTATTCAGGCCTTCTACAATGAGCAGTTCTTC

d_gene: TRBD1
len: 13
j_gene: TRBJ1-2
abundance: once
v_gene: TRBV3-1/TRBV3-2
CDR3aa: CASSLRQGTGYTF
CDR3nt: TGTGCCAGCAGCCTCAGACAGGGGACGGGCTACACCTTC

d_gene: TRBD1
len: 17
j_gene: TRBJ1-2
abundance: .
v_gene: TRBV7-9
CDR3aa: CASSLRETGQGNYGYTF
CDR3nt: TGTGCCAGCAGCTTACGGGAGACCGGACAGGGCAACTATGGCTACACCTTC

d_gene: .
len: 13
j_gene: TRBJ1-2
abundance: .
v_gene: TRBV5-6
CDR3aa: CASSLGHLYGYTF
CDR3nt: TGTGCCAGCAGCTTGGGGCACCTCTATGGCTACACCTTC

d_gene: .
len: 16
j_gene: TRBJ1-3
abundance: .
v_gene: TRBV9
CDR3aa: CASSVQPGSSGNTIYF
CDR3nt: TGTGCCAGCAGCGTACAACCAGGGAGCTCTGGAAACACCATATATTTT

d_gene: .
len: 15
j_gene: TRBJ2-7
abundance: once
v_gene: TRBV5-4
CDR3aa: CASSSIGLPFYEQYF
CDR3nt: TGTGCCAGCAGCTCTATTGGACTACCTTTTTACGAGCAGTACTTC

d_gene: TRBD1
len: 14
j_gene: TRBJ1-2
abundance: .
v_gene: TRBV5-1
CDR3aa: CASSSDGTGHGYTF
CDR3nt: TGCGCCAGCAGCTCCGACGGGACAGGGCATGGCTACACCTTC

d_gene: TRBD2
len: 13
j_gene: TRBJ2-1
abundance: .
v_gene: TRBV7-8
CDR3aa: CASALAGYNEQFF
CDR3nt: TGTGCCAGCGCACTAGCGGGTTACAATGAGCAGTTCTTC

d_gene: .
len: 15
j_gene: TRBJ2-3
abundance: .
v_gene: TRBV7-9
CDR3aa: CASSLPGARTDTQYF
CDR3nt: TGTGCCAGCAGCTTACCGGGGGCGCGCACAGATACGCAGTATTTT

d_gene: TRBD2
len: 18
j_gene: TRBJ2-2
abundance: .
v_gene: TRBV2
CDR3aa: CATTPGLAGGTNTGELFF
CDR3nt: TGTGCCACTACGCCGGGACTAGCGGGGGGGACGAACACCGGGGAGCTGTTTTTT

d_gene: TRBD1
len: 15
j_gene: TRBJ1-3
abundance: .
v_gene: TRBV6-5
CDR3aa: CASSYGQGNGNTIYF
CDR3nt: TGTGCCAGCAGTTATGGACAGGGGAACGGAAACACCATATATTTT

d_gene: .
len: 14
j_gene: TRBJ2-7
abundance: .
v_gene: TRBV7-9
CDR3aa: CASTPGSGPYEQYF
CDR3nt: TGTGCCAGCACTCCTGGTTCGGGGCCCTACGAGCAGTACTTC

d_gene: TRBD1
len: 15
j_gene: TRBJ2-7
abundance: .
v_gene: TRBV24-1
CDR3aa: CATSDGQVSTYEQYF
CDR3nt: TGTGCCACCAGTGACGGACAGGTATCTACCTACGAGCAGTACTTC

d_gene: .
len: 14
j_gene: TRBJ2-1
abundance: .
v_gene: TRBV27
CDR3aa: CASSLASTYNEQFF
CDR3nt: TGTGCCAGCAGTTTGGCCAGTACCTACAATGAGCAGTTCTTC

d_gene: .
len: 14
j_gene: TRBJ2-3
abundance: .
v_gene: TRBV11-2
CDR3aa: CASSPPAIRDTQYF
CDR3nt: TGTGCCAGCAGCCCCCCGGCTATACGGGATACGCAGTATTTT

d_gene: .
len: 11
j_gene: TRBJ1-2
abundance: .
v_gene: TRBV2
CDR3aa: CASNSNYGYTF
CDR3nt: TGTGCCAGCAACAGTAACTATGGCTACACCTTC

d_gene: .
len: 15
j_gene: TRBJ1-5
abundance: once
v_gene: TRBV27
CDR3aa: CASSPGTNSNQPQHF
CDR3nt: TGTGCCAGCAGTCCCGGGACAAATAGCAATCAGCCCCAGCATTTT

d_gene: TRBD1
len: 15
j_gene: TRBJ2-1
abundance: .
v_gene: TRBV6-6
CDR3aa: CASRIGQGKSDEQFF
CDR3nt: TGTGCCAGCAGAATCGGACAGGGAAAGTCGGATGAGCAGTTCTTC

d_gene: TRBD1
len: 15
j_gene: TRBJ2-3
abundance: .
v_gene: TRBV7-2
CDR3aa: CASSRDRGTADTQYF
CDR3nt: TGTGCCAGCAGCCGGGACAGGGGGACAGCCGATACGCAGTATTTT

d_gene: .
len: 15
j_gene: TRBJ1-5
abundance: .
v_gene: TRBV3-1/TRBV3-2
CDR3aa: CASSQGGGGTQPQHF
CDR3nt: TGTGCCAGCAGCCAGGGGGGTGGGGGCACTCAGCCCCAGCATTTT

d_gene: TRBD2
len: 16
j_gene: TRBJ2-5
abundance: .
v_gene: TRBV28
CDR3aa: CASSRGTSGRRETQYF
CDR3nt: TGTGCCAGCAGCCGGGGGACTAGCGGGAGGAGGGAGACCCAGTACTTC

d_gene: .
len: 14
j_gene: TRBJ1-1
abundance: .
v_gene: TRBV28
CDR3aa: CASSLWGRNTEAFF
CDR3nt: TGTGCCAGCAGTTTATGGGGCAGGAACACTGAAGCTTTCTTT

d_gene: .
len: 14
j_gene: TRBJ1-2
abundance: .
v_gene: TRBV28
CDR3aa: CASRGSPSNYGYTF
CDR3nt: TGTGCCAGCAGGGGCAGCCCCTCTAACTATGGCTACACCTTC

d_gene: .
len: 14
j_gene: TRBJ2-2
abundance: .
v_gene: TRBV10-3
CDR3aa: CAVQGYANTGELFF
CDR3nt: TGTGCCGTCCAGGGTTACGCGAACACCGGGGAGCTGTTTTTT

d_gene: TRBD2
len: 17
j_gene: TRBJ2-7
abundance: .
v_gene: TRBV7-2
CDR3aa: CASSSQGGLAGRYEQYF
CDR3nt: TGTGCCAGCAGCTCCCAGGGAGGACTAGCGGGGAGGTACGAGCAGTACTTC

d_gene: .
len: 14
j_gene: TRBJ1-6
abundance: .
v_gene: TRBV28
CDR3aa: CASSLRDRNSPLHF
CDR3nt: TGTGCCAGCAGTTTGCGGGACCGAAATTCACCCCTCCACTTT

d_gene: .
len: 14
j_gene: TRBJ1-3
abundance: .
v_gene: TRBV30
CDR3aa: CAWSSGLLGNTIYF
CDR3nt: TGTGCCTGGAGTTCGGGGCTCCTTGGAAACACCATATATTTT

d_gene: .
len: 15
j_gene: TRBJ2-1
abundance: .
v_gene: TRBV5-4
CDR3aa: CASSPGSQVFNEQFF
CDR3nt: TGTGCCAGCAGCCCCGGGTCCCAGGTCTTCAATGAGCAGTTCTTC

d_gene: TRBD2
len: 16
j_gene: TRBJ2-3
abundance: .
v_gene: TRBV19
CDR3aa: CASSLLPSGGSNTQYF
CDR3nt: TGTGCCAGTAGTCTCTTGCCTAGCGGGGGGTCGAATACGCAGTATTTT

d_gene: .
len: 14
j_gene: TRBJ2-7
abundance: .
v_gene: TRBV4-3
CDR3aa: CASSQDSGLGEQYF
CDR3nt: TGCGCCAGCAGCCAAGATTCAGGTCTCGGAGAGCAGTACTTC

d_gene: TRBD1
len: 16
j_gene: TRBJ2-2
abundance: .
v_gene: TRBV10-3
CDR3aa: CATNPGTGGSTGELFF
CDR3nt: TGTGCCACTAATCCCGGGACAGGGGGAAGCACCGGGGAGCTGTTTTTT

d_gene: TRBD2
len: 16
j_gene: TRBJ2-3
abundance: once
v_gene: TRBV5-4
CDR3aa: CASSSIAGGGTDTQYF
CDR3nt: TGTGCCAGCAGCTCCATAGCGGGAGGAGGCACAGATACGCAGTATTTT

d_gene: .
len: 14
j_gene: TRBJ2-6
abundance: .
v_gene: TRBV6-6
CDR3aa: CASSYSRGANVLTF
CDR3nt: TGTGCCAGCAGTTACTCTAGGGGGGCCAACGTCCTGACTTTC

d_gene: .
len: 15
j_gene: TRBJ1-3
abundance: .
v_gene: TRBV5-6
CDR3aa: CASSLDGPSGNTIYF
CDR3nt: TGTGCCAGCAGCCTGGACGGACCCTCTGGAAACACCATATATTTT

d_gene: TRBD1
len: 16
j_gene: TRBJ2-7
abundance: .
v_gene: TRBV27
CDR3aa: CASSGQGASKLYEQYF
CDR3nt: TGTGCCAGCAGCGGACAGGGGGCGTCCAAATTGTACGAGCAGTACTTC

d_gene: .
len: 14
j_gene: TRBJ1-5
abundance: .
v_gene: TRBV2
CDR3aa: CASSDVGQGQPQHF
CDR3nt: TGTGCCAGCAGTGATGTGGGGCAGGGTCAGCCCCAGCATTTT

d_gene: TRBD1
len: 15
j_gene: TRBJ2-3
abundance: .
v_gene: TRBV5-8
CDR3aa: CASSSTPGTGNTQYF
CDR3nt: TGTGCCAGCAGCTCCACCCCTGGGACAGGGAATACGCAGTATTTT